These 19 T cell receptor beta chains originate from one sample sequenced in a study of T cells and copy number aberrations in small-cell lung cancer. TCRdb's copy holds only in-frame clones and misses some; the assay was immunoSEQ multiplex PCR. This sample yields just over 2,500 clones, of which over 75% are seen a single time; roughly 5% belongs to the top ten. The material sequenced was normal tissue next to the tumor. Receptor source: a man in his forties with small cell lung cancer.

This chain links TRBV18 with TRBJ2-1; 10 bases map to TRBD2. Germline CDR1 is KGHSH and CDR2 is LQKENI. V shed 5 bases and J 4 bases; nucleotides not matched to a gene: 11. This CDR3 region has 17 residues. The CDR3 DNA follows: TGTGCCAGCTCAGTAGCTAGGACTAGCGGAACGTACAATGAGCAGTTCTTC. This sequence encodes CASSVARTSGTYNEQFF.

V usage is TRBV20-1 and J usage is TRBJ2-7; the D is unclear. This CDR3 has 11 residues. Trimming stripped 4 bases from V and 7 bases from J, with 11 bases between. Germline V gene data show CDR1 as DFQATT and CDR2 as SNEGSKA (reference sequence). CDR3 residues: CSAITNVEQYF. The CDR3 DNA follows: TGCAGTGCTATAACAAACGTGGAGCAGTACTTC.

This chain links TRBV19 with TRBJ2-3; 7 nucleotides align to TRBD1. Trimming removed 1 base from V and 11 bases from J; junction bases left unmatched: 3. CDR3 length equals 12 residues. CDR1 and CDR2 (germline): LNHDA, SQIVND (reference sequence). For the CDR3, the DNA is TGTGCCAGTAGTATAGGGGACAGACGGCAGTATTTT. Protein: CASSIGDRRQYF.

The rearrangement links TRBV18 to TRBJ2-5, with D tentatively TRBD2 (6 bases). The CDR3 spans 16 residues. The ends were cut back, 3 bases at V and 5 bases at J, with 19 bases in the middle. Germline V gene lookup returns CDR1 KGHSH and CDR2 LQKENI. The chain's CDR3 is CASSPWGLPSGETQYF. The CDR3 DNA follows: TGTGCCAGCTCACCCTGGGGACTCCCGTCGGGGGAGACCCAGTACTTC.

V is TRBV7-2 and J is TRBJ1-1; D remains ambiguous. The length of the CDR3 is 14 residues. The germline CDR1 and CDR2 sequences are SGHTA and FQGNSA. V lost 5 bases and J lost 1, with 11 bases in between. This CDR3 reads CASSPRGRNTEAFF. For the CDR3, the DNA is TGTGCCAGCAGCCCCCGAGGTAGGAACACTGAAGCTTTCTTT.

This chain connects TRBV12-2 to TRBJ1-6; the tabulated D call, TRBD1, remains unverified against the DNA. TRBV12-2 is annotated as a pseudogene. The CDR3 is 15 amino acids. This CDR3 is CASRPSGHENSPLHF. CDR3 nucleotide sequence: TGTGCAAGTCGTCCCTCAGGGCATGAGAATTCACCCCTCCACTTT.

V usage is TRBV19 and J usage is TRBJ1-5; a possible D gene is TRBD1 (5 bases). This CDR3 is 14 amino acids long. Germline V lookup: CDR1 LNHDA, CDR2 SQIVND (reference sequence). V gave up 5 bases and J gave up 6 bases, with 14 bases separating them. CDR3 DNA: TGTGCCAGTAGTTCCTCAGGGTACGGTCAGCCCCAGCATTTT. Amino acid sequence: CASSSSGYGQPQHF. Full variable domain (remainder filled in from reference TRBV19 and TRBJ1-5): DGGITQSPKYLFRKEGQNVTLSCEQNLNHDAMYWYRQDPGQGLRLIYYSQIVNDFQKGDIAEGYSVSREKKESFPLTVTSAQKNPTAFYLCASSSSGYGQPQHFGDGTRLSIL.

In DNA form, the CDR3 reads TGTGCCAGCGGGGACAGGATGAACACTGAAGCTTTCTTT. Its protein product is CASGDRMNTEAFF. The V call is TRBV5-6, the J call TRBJ1-1; 8 bases line up with TRBD1. The CDR3 totals 13 residues. The trim removed 7 bases at V and 0 bases at J, leaving 2 bases unmatched. Germline V gene sequence: CDR1 SGHDT, CDR2 YYEEEE.

The chain uses TRBV5-4 and TRBJ1-1, with 9 bases aligning to TRBD1. This CDR3 is 12 amino acids long. Losses at the gene ends were 2 bases for V and 10 bases for J; bases not matched to a gene: 3. The germline CDR1 and CDR2 sequences are SGHNT and YYREEE (reference sequence). The CDR3 region has the DNA TGTGCCAGCAGCTTTTCGGACAGGGGAGCTTTCTTT. Amino acid sequence: CASSFSDRGAFF.

V usage is TRBV29-1 and J usage is TRBJ1-1, with D perhaps matching TRBD1 (6 bases). CDR3 size: 13 residues. Germline CDR1 reads SQVTM; CDR2 reads ANQGSEA. The V end was cut by 6 bases, the J end by 0 bases, with 11 bases between. CDR3 sequence reads: CSVRGGMNTEAFF. Here the CDR3 DNA reads TGCAGCGTCCGAGGGGGGATGAACACTGAAGCTTTCTTT.

The CDR3 loop reads CASSQFQGLAGNTIYF. The CDR3 coding sequence is TGTGCCAGCAGCCAATTCCAGGGTTTGGCTGGAAACACCATATATTTT. The genes are TRBV4-2 and TRBJ1-3, with D perhaps TRBD1 (5 bases). The V and J ends lost 2 bases and 2 bases respectively, with 13 bases between them. The germline gives CDR1 LGHNA, CDR2 YNFKEQ. CDR3 size: 16 residues.

V gene TRBV7-9 combines with J gene TRBJ2-7; 8 positions match TRBD1. CDR3 size: 16 residues. V gave up 5 bases and J gave up 3 bases; unmatched junction bases: 12. Germline CDR1 reads SEHNR; CDR2 reads FQNEAQ (reference sequence). DNA of the CDR3: TGTGCCAGCAGCGCCTTCGACAGGGGCTGGGACTACGAGCAGTACTTC. This translates into CASSAFDRGWDYEQYF.

The rearrangement uses TRBV2 and TRBJ1-3; D gene uncertain. The CDR3 has 15 residues. CDR1 is SNHLY, CDR2 FYNNEI, per germline. Trimming stripped 8 bases from V and 0 bases from J, with 14 bases between. Here the CDR3 reads CASESPRSSGNTIYF. The CDR3 nucleotides are TGTGCCAGCGAGAGCCCCCGCAGCTCTGGAAACACCATATATTTT.

This clone showed up just once. The chain recombines TRBV12-5 with TRBJ2-1; 10 bases fit TRBD2. The CDR3 is made up of 16 amino acids. The trim removed 5 bases at V and 1 base at J, leaving 5 bases unmatched. The germline V gene encodes CDR1 LGHNT and CDR2 FRNRAP. CDR3 sequence reads: CASGPPGLASYNEQFF. CDR3 nucleotides: TGTGCTAGTGGTCCCCCGGGACTAGCGTCCTACAATGAGCAGTTCTTC. Based on the CDR3 plus reference TRBV12-5 and TRBJ2-1, the full variable domain is DARVTQTPRHKVTEMGQEVTMRCQPILGHNTVFWYRQTMMQGLELLAYFRNRAPLDDSGMPKDRFSAEMPDATLATLKIQPSEPRDSAVYFCASGPPGLASYNEQFFGPGTRLTVL.

The chain recombines TRBV27 with TRBJ2-3; D gene uncertain. CDR1 MNHEY and CDR2 SMNVEV come from the germline V gene (reference sequence). The CDR3 runs to 16 residues. The V and J ends lost 3 bases and 0 bases respectively, with 13 bases between them. CDR3 loop: CASSFDEVASTDTQYF. DNA for the CDR3: TGTGCCAGCAGTTTTGATGAGGTGGCTAGCACAGATACGCAGTATTTT.

The chain links TRBV6-5 to TRBJ1-2, with D unclear. Germline assignment: CDR1 MNHEY and CDR2 SVGAGI. The V gene lost 6 bases and the J gene lost 6 bases, with 14 bases spanning the gap. This CDR3 comprises 13 residues. The CDR3 DNA reads as TGTGCCAGCAGCCCCCGAAGGACCGATGGCTACACCTTC. It codes for CASSPRRTDGYTF.

This chain joins TRBV6-5 and TRBJ2-2, with 11 bases that match TRBD2. The CDR3 consists of 16 residues. Unmatched junction bases numbered 2, after V lost 4 bases and J lost 1 base. The germline CDR1 and CDR2 sequences are MNHEY and SVGAGI. The DNA of the CDR3 is TGTGCCAGCAGTTGGGGACTAGCGGTGAACACCGGGGAGCTGTTTTTT. It specifies CASSWGLAVNTGELFF.

A few counts support this clone. The chain links TRBV5-1 to TRBJ1-1; 7 nucleotides agree with TRBD1. The CDR3 is 16 amino acids. Trimming removed 5 bases from V and 3 bases from J; junction bases left unmatched: 13. Germline V gene lookup returns CDR1 SGHRS and CDR2 YFSETQ. DNA of the CDR3: TGCGCCAGCAGACGTCGGAACAGGGGTGAGGACACTGAAGCTTTCTTT. It specifies CASRRRNRGEDTEAFF. Combining the CDR3 with reference TRBV5-1 and TRBJ1-1 gives the whole variable domain KAGVTQTPRYLIKTRGQQVTLSCSPISGHRSVSWYQQTPGQGLQFLFEYFSETQRNKGNFPGRFSGRQFSNSRSEMNVSTLELGDSALYLCASRRRNRGEDTEAFFGQGTRLTVV.

The chain is built from TRBV5-1 and TRBJ2-5, with TRBD1 matching 9 bases. The V and J ends lost 1 base and 0 bases, in that order; junction bases with no gene match: 1. Germline CDR1 reads SGHRS; CDR2 reads YFSETQ. The CDR3 is 15 residues long. CDR3 DNA: TGCGCCAGCAGCTTGAGGACAGGGGACCAAGAGACCCAGTACTTC. Amino acid sequence: CASSLRTGDQETQYF.